These T cell receptor beta chains were read from a single sample in a study of OX40 agonist ivuxolimab in advanced cancers. Here immunoSEQ multiplex PCR was the method, and the copy in TCRdb shows in-frame clones only, minus some. Here the sample spans 72,000 or so clones, about 85% being singletons. The source material was CD4+ or CD8+ T cells sorted from blood, sampled in a trial of the OX40 agonist ivuxolimab. The receptors were gathered from an adult with an advanced solid tumor such as melanoma, head and neck, liver or kidney cancer. The CDR3 runs from the conserved cysteine through the conserved F or W. D genes are given only for firm matches. Clone sizes are given selectively: once, few, many, or a class where the clone is expanded.

V: TRBV19
J: TRBJ1-2
size: NA
D: TRBD1
DNA: TGTGCCAGTAGTCTCGACGACAGGGTCAACACCTTC
CDR3: CASSLDDRVNTF

V: TRBV6-1
J: TRBJ2-3
size: NA
D: NA
DNA: TGTGCCAGCAGTGATACGAGTAGCACAGATACGCAGTATTTT
CDR3: CASSDTSSTDTQYF

V: TRBV2
J: TRBJ2-6
size: NA
D: NA
DNA: TGTGCCAGCAGTGAAGGAGAGAGGGCCAACGTCCTGACTTTC
CDR3: CASSEGERANVLTF

V: TRBV7-2
J: TRBJ2-5
size: NA
D: NA
DNA: TGTGCCAGCAGCTTCTTGGGGGGAGAGACCCAGTACTTC
CDR3: CASSFLGGETQYF

V: TRBV7-7
J: TRBJ2-1
size: NA
D: TRBD2
DNA: TGTGCCAGCAGCAAAGGACTAGCCAGAGACTACAATGAGCAGTTCTTC
CDR3: CASSKGLARDYNEQFF

V: TRBV30
J: TRBJ1-1
size: NA
D: NA
DNA: TGTGCCTGGGACGACAGGATGAACACTGAAGCTTTCTTT
CDR3: CAWDDRMNTEAFF

V: TRBV11-3
J: TRBJ2-2
size: NA
D: NA
DNA: TGTGCCAGCAGCTTAGAAGGGACATTCAGCACCGGGGAGCTGTTTTTT
CDR3: CASSLEGTFSTGELFF

V: TRBV7-9
J: TRBJ2-2
size: NA
D: NA
DNA: TGTGCCAGCAGCCCGATCACTCCACACACCGGGGAGCTGTTTTTT
CDR3: CASSPITPHTGELFF

V: TRBV27
J: TRBJ2-2
size: NA
D: TRBD1
DNA: TGTGCCAGCAGTTGGGGACAGGGGAACACCGGGGAGCTGTTTTTT
CDR3: CASSWGQGNTGELFF

V: TRBV7-3
J: TRBJ2-2
size: NA
D: NA
DNA: TGTGCCAGCAGCTTATCTTTAGACACCGGGGAGCTGTTTTTT
CDR3: CASSLSLDTGELFF

V: TRBV11-3
J: TRBJ2-3
size: NA
D: TRBD2
DNA: TGTGCCAGCAGCTTGGGAAGCGGGAGGGGTAAAGATACGCAGTATTTT
CDR3: CASSLGSGRGKDTQYF

V: TRBV5-1
J: TRBJ2-5
size: NA
D: NA
DNA: TGCGCCAGCAGCTTCGCGGGGACCCAAGAGACCCAGTACTTC
CDR3: CASSFAGTQETQYF

V: TRBV11-2
J: TRBJ1-1
size: once
D: TRBD1
DNA: TGTGCCAGCAGCTCACAGACAGGGGGTAATATGAACACTGAAGCTTTCTTT
CDR3: CASSSQTGGNMNTEAFF

V: TRBV5-1
J: TRBJ2-7
size: once
D: TRBD1
DNA: TGCGCCAGCAGCTTGGCCGGGACAGGGGAATACGAGCAGTACTTC
CDR3: CASSLAGTGEYEQYF

V: TRBV6-5
J: TRBJ2-5
size: NA
D: TRBD2
DNA: TGTGCCAGCAGTTATAGGCTAGCGGGACTTGGGGAGACCCAGTACTTC
CDR3: CASSYRLAGLGETQYF

V: TRBV5-4
J: TRBJ1-2
size: NA
D: NA
DNA: TGTGCCAGCAGCCCCGCTCGCAACTATGGCTACACCTTC
CDR3: CASSPARNYGYTF

V: TRBV30
J: TRBJ2-7
size: NA
D: TRBD2
DNA: TGTGCCTGGAGGGGGACTAGCGGGGCTCAGTACGAGCAGTACTTC
CDR3: CAWRGTSGAQYEQYF

V: TRBV19
J: TRBJ2-2
size: NA
D: TRBD1
DNA: TGTGCCAGCCTGGACAGGGGTGTGGTCGGGGAGCTGTTTTTT
CDR3: CASLDRGVVGELFF

V: TRBV6-5
J: TRBJ1-2
size: NA
D: TRBD1
DNA: TGTGCCAGCAGTTCGACAGGGGCCAACTATGGCTACACCTTC
CDR3: CASSSTGANYGYTF

V: TRBV4-1
J: TRBJ1-1
size: NA
D: TRBD1
DNA: TGCGCCAGCAGCTCGCGCGAGATGACAGGGTTTTCTGAAGCTTTCTTT
CDR3: CASSSREMTGFSEAFF

V: TRBV7-2
J: TRBJ1-6
size: once
D: NA
DNA: TGTGCCAGCAGCTTAGACGCAGGGTACAATTCACCCCTCCACTTT
CDR3: CASSLDAGYNSPLHF

V: TRBV5-6
J: TRBJ2-3
size: NA
D: TRBD2
DNA: TGTGCCAGCAGCAAACCGGGACTAGCGGGAGCGACAGATACGCAGTATTTT
CDR3: CASSKPGLAGATDTQYF

V: TRBV30
J: TRBJ2-1
size: NA
D: NA
DNA: TGTGCCTGGGGCGTGGCGCGGGAGCAGTTCTTC
CDR3: CAWGVAREQFF

V: TRBV11-2
J: TRBJ2-5
size: NA
D: NA
DNA: TGTGCCAGCAGCTTAGCCCCGGGACCACAAGAGACCCAGTACTTC
CDR3: CASSLAPGPQETQYF

V: TRBV7-9
J: TRBJ1-3
size: NA
D: NA
DNA: TGTGCCAGCAGCTTAACGAGATTTTCTGGAAACACCATATATTTT
CDR3: CASSLTRFSGNTIYF

V: TRBV6-6
J: TRBJ2-1
size: NA
D: TRBD2
DNA: TGTGCCAGCACCTGGGGGGGGGAGGGCCTCCATGAGCAGTTCTTC
CDR3: CASTWGGEGLHEQFF

V: TRBV21-1
J: TRBJ2-7
size: NA
D: NA
DNA: TGTGCCGGCACCCGACCGGACCAAGTCCCCTCCTCCTACGAGCAGTACTTC
CDR3: CAGTRPDQVPSSYEQYF

V: TRBV19
J: TRBJ2-2
size: NA
D: TRBD1
DNA: TGTGCCAGTAGGGGACAGGGATTGACCACCGGGGAGCTGTTTTTT
CDR3: CASRGQGLTTGELFF

V: TRBV7-2
J: TRBJ2-7
size: NA
D: NA
DNA: TGTGCCAGCAGCTTCGACTACGAGCAGTACTTC
CDR3: CASSFDYEQYF

V: TRBV19
J: TRBJ1-1
size: NA
D: NA
DNA: TGTGCCAGTAGTCCACGACTTACTGAAGCTTTCTTT
CDR3: CASSPRLTEAFF

V: TRBV13
J: TRBJ2-7
size: NA
D: TRBD1
DNA: TGTGCCAGCAGCGGGGACAGGGGGTACGAGCAGTACTTC
CDR3: CASSGDRGYEQYF

V: TRBV6-1
J: TRBJ2-1
size: NA
D: TRBD1
DNA: TGTGCCAGCAGTGTGGACAGGGGTGATGAGCAGTTCTTC
CDR3: CASSVDRGDEQFF

V: TRBV2
J: TRBJ2-7
size: NA
D: NA
DNA: TGTGCCAGCAGTGAAAATGAGCAGATCGGAGAGCAGTACTTC
CDR3: CASSENEQIGEQYF

V: TRBV4-1
J: TRBJ2-7
size: NA
D: NA
DNA: TGCGCCAGCAGCCCTCCCGGGAGAGGCTACGAGCAGTACTTC
CDR3: CASSPPGRGYEQYF

V: TRBV9
J: TRBJ1-3
size: NA
D: NA
DNA: TGTGCCAGCAGCGCCGGGATTCGTAACACCATATATTTT
CDR3: CASSAGIRNTIYF

V: TRBV2
J: TRBJ1-6
size: NA
D: TRBD1
DNA: TGTGCCAGCAGTGGTAACAGGGGCTCCTATAATTCACCCCTCCACTTT
CDR3: CASSGNRGSYNSPLHF

V: TRBV10-3
J: TRBJ2-3
size: NA
D: NA
DNA: TGTGCCATCAGTGTTAGGAGCACAGATACGCAGTATTTT
CDR3: CAISVRSTDTQYF

V: TRBV10-2
J: TRBJ1-3
size: NA
D: NA
DNA: TGCGCCAGCAGTGAGTCGTGGGCTTCTGGAAACACCATATATTTT
CDR3: CASSESWASGNTIYF

V: TRBV5-4
J: TRBJ2-3
size: NA
D: NA
DNA: TGTGCCAGCAGCTTGGTGGGGCTTAGCACAGATACGCAGTATTTT
CDR3: CASSLVGLSTDTQYF